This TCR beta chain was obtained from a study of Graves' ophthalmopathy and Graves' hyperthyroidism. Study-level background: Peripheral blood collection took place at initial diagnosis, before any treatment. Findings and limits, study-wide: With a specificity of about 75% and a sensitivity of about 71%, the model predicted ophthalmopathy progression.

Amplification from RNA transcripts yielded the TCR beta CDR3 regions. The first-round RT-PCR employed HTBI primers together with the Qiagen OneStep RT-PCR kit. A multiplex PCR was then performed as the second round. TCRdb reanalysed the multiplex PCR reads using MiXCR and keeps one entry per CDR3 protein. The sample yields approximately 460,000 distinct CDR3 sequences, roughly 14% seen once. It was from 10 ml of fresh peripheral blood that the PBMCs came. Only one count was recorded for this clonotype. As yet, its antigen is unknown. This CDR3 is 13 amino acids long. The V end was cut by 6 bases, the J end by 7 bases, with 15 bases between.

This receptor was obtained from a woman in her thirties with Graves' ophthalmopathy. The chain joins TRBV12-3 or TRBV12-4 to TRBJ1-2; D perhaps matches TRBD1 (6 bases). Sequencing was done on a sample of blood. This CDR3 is CASSAGVLSGYTF. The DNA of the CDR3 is TGTGCCAGCAGCGCAGGGGTGTTAAGTGGCTACACCTTC.